The 18 T cell receptor beta chains presented below share a single source sample, sequenced in a study of blood T cells in healthy people across ages. Sample-barcoded 5' priming and a J-beta primer mix drove a second PCR of roughly 6 to 12 cycles. TCRdb fed the 5' RACE reads into MiXCR, producing one record per CDR3 protein. The repertoire holds some 730,000 distinct CDR3 sequences, with approximately 22% as singletons. Input material: blood. These receptors all stem from a man aged 70 or older in good health.

V gene TRBV3-1 combines with J gene TRBJ1-5; 10 bases agree with TRBD1. Germline CDR1 is LGHDT and CDR2 is YNNKEL (reference sequence). The CDR3 has 17 residues. V gave up 4 bases and J gave up 4 bases; unmatched junction bases: 10. The CDR3 is CASSPLPPGQGNQPQHF. The CDR3 nucleotides are TGTGCCAGCAGCCCTCTTCCACCGGGACAGGGGAATCAGCCCCAGCATTTT.

At least ten counts were recorded for this clonotype. The chain carries TRBV29-1 and TRBJ1-3; D remains ambiguous. The germline V gene encodes CDR1 SQVTM and CDR2 ANQGSEA. There are 12 residues in the CDR3. V lost 7 bases to trimming and J lost 0 bases, with 7 bases between them. The DNA of the CDR3 is TGCAGCGCCTCCGCCTCTGGAAACACCATATATTTT. It encodes CSASASGNTIYF.

This chain links TRBV29-1 with TRBJ1-5; 7 bases match TRBD1. V lost 5 bases, J lost 0 bases, and 4 bases stayed unmatched. CDR3 length: 14 amino acids. Germline lookup yields CDR1 SQVTM and CDR2 ANQGSEA. The CDR3 bases are TGCAGCGTTACGACAGGGAATAGCAATCAGCCCCAGCATTTT. This encodes CSVTTGNSNQPQHF.

This clonotype was seen more than once but under ten times. The chain links TRBV7-9 to TRBJ2-3, with 8 bases identical to TRBD2. The V and J ends lost 5 bases and 1 base, in that order; junction bases with no gene match: 8. The CDR3 length is 16 residues. Germline CDR1 is SEHNR and CDR2 is FQNEAQ (reference sequence). CDR3 in amino acids: CASSPTSVMGTDTQYF. The CDR3 bases are TGTGCCAGCAGCCCGACTAGCGTTATGGGCACAGATACGCAGTATTTT.

With respect to this clonotype: Mismatch with germline at one junction end may stem from a read error. CDR3 amino acids: CTRQDVISQETQYF. CDR3 sequence (DNA): TGTACTAGGCAAGACGTGATATCCCAAGAGACCCAGTACTTC. V usage is TRBV12-5 and J usage is TRBJ2-5; D is perhaps TRBD2 (5 bases). This CDR3 region has 14 residues. CDR1 LGHNT and CDR2 FRNRAP come from the germline V gene.

The chain combines TRBV7-9 with TRBJ1-4, with unresolved D. Germline CDR1 SEHNR, CDR2 FQNEAQ (reference sequence). Trimming pared 6 bases from V and 0 bases from J, leaving 17 bases between. The CDR3 contains 17 residues. DNA for the CDR3: TGTGCCAGCAGTTTCGGCAGCCTAGCCCCAACTAATGAAAAACTGTTTTTT. The encoded protein is CASSFGSLAPTNEKLFF. The variable domain in full, with the rest retrieved from reference TRBV7-9 and TRBJ1-4, is DTGVSQNPRHKITKRGQNVTFRCDPISEHNRLYWYRQTLGQGPEFLTYFQNEAQLEKSRLLSDRFSAERPKGSFSTLEIQRTEQGDSAMYLCASSFGSLAPTNEKLFFGSGTQLSVL.

This clonotype has more than one count but fewer than ten. CDR3 bases: TGTGCCAGCAGCCGAGACAGGTCGGAGACCCAGTACTTC. Translation gives CASSRDRSETQYF. The chain joins TRBV3-1 to TRBJ2-5, with D maybe TRBD1 (6 bases). The CDR3 consists of 13 residues. Trimming cost V 4 bases and J 5 bases, with 11 bases left between them. Germline-derived CDR1 and CDR2 are LGHDT and YNNKEL (reference sequence).

Ten or more counts support this clonotype. The V gene is TRBV24-1, the J gene TRBJ1-4; D is undetermined. Between the trimmed V and J ends, which lost 3 bases and 5 bases, there was a span of 3 bases. The CDR3 runs to 12 residues. Germline V lookup: CDR1 KGHDR, CDR2 SFDVKD. CDR3 coding DNA: TGTGCCACCAGTGATCCGAATGAAAAACTGTTTTTT. It codes for CATSDPNEKLFF.

The J gene is TRBJ2-7, the V gene TRBV9; 11 nucleotides agree with TRBD2. The end of the DNA fits TRBJ2-1 better, so the J call may be wrong. Germline values: CDR1 SGDLS, CDR2 YYNGEE. CDR3 length: 15 residues. The CDR3 nucleotides read TGTGCCAGCAGCGTAGGTAGCGGGGGGGTCAATGAGCAGTTCTTC. Translating gives CASSVGSGGVNEQFF.

This clonotype was seen a handful of times. V gene TRBV3-1 combines with J gene TRBJ2-2; 10 bases match TRBD2. CDR1 is LGHDT and CDR2 is YNNKEL in the germline V gene (reference sequence). This CDR3 is 17 amino acids long. The V and J ends lost 4 bases and 4 bases, in that order; junction bases with no gene match: 9. The CDR3 nucleotides read TGTGCCAGCAGCCTCCTCGGACTAGCGGTTTCCACCGGGGAGCTGTTTTTT. Translated, it gives CASSLLGLAVSTGELFF. Full variable domain (missing parts from reference TRBV3-1 and TRBJ2-2): DTAVSQTPKYLVTQMGNDKSIKCEQNLGHDTMYWYKQDSKKFLKIMFSYNNKELIINETVPNRFSPKSPDKAHLNLHINSLELGDSAVYFCASSLLGLAVSTGELFFGEGSRLTVL.

V is TRBV24-1 and J is TRBJ2-5, with TRBD2 matching over 16 bases. The DNA end favors TRBJ2-1, so the J call may be wrong. Germline V CDR1 and CDR2: KGHDR, SFDVKD. The CDR3 is 14 amino acids. The CDR3 DNA reads as TGTGCCACGGGACTAGCGGGAGGGCCTTATGAGCAGTTCTTC. Its translation: CATGLAGGPYEQFF.

This clonotype was detected only a few times. The rearrangement links TRBV20-1 to TRBJ2-1, with D perhaps assigned TRBD1 or TRBD2 (5 bases each). This CDR3 is built from 14 residues. V was cut by 1 base and J by 8 bases, with 15 bases left in between. Germline V gene data show CDR1 as DFQATT and CDR2 as SNEGSKA (reference sequence). The CDR3 DNA is TGCAGTGCTAGAGGGGACCGACAAGCGGATGAGCAGTTCTTC. Its translation: CSARGDRQADEQFF.

This clonotype came up a few times. This chain links TRBV12-3 or TRBV12-4 with TRBJ2-3, with TRBD2 matching over 10 bases. Unmatched junction bases numbered 6, after V lost 0 bases and J lost 0 bases. There are 18 residues in the CDR3. CDR3 DNA: TGTGCCAGCAGTTTAGCGCGCCTAGCGGGAGTTAGCACAGATACGCAGTATTTT. It translates to CASSLARLAGVSTDTQYF.

The rearrangement joins TRBV20-1 to TRBJ2-5, with TRBD2 identical over 11 bases. With V trimmed by 5 bases and J by 4 bases, 9 bases remained unmatched. From germline, CDR1 is DFQATT and CDR2 SNEGSKA (reference sequence). This CDR3 has 15 amino acids. This CDR3 is CSALQTSGIPETQYF. In DNA, the CDR3 is TGCAGTGCTCTCCAGACTAGCGGGATCCCAGAGACCCAGTACTTC.

This clonotype was counted only a few times. The CDR3 DNA reads TGTGCCAGCACTCAACTAGCGGGAAGCACAGATACGCAGTATTTT. Residues: CASTQLAGSTDTQYF. The chain joins TRBV27 to TRBJ2-3, with TRBD2 identical over 10 bases. This CDR3 has 15 amino acids. CDR1 and CDR2 from the germline V gene are MNHEY and SMNVEV (reference sequence). V gave up 7 bases and J gave up 0 bases; unmatched junction bases: 4.

The table lists this clonotype with a few counts. J is TRBJ2-1 and V is TRBV6-5; either TRBD1 or TRBD2 may fit D (6 bases each). CDR1 is MNHEY, CDR2 SVGAGI, per germline. V gave up 5 bases and J gave up 3 bases, with 14 bases separating them. The CDR3 has 15 residues. This CDR3 reads CASSRAEGVYNEQFF. CDR3 coding DNA: TGTGCCAGCAGTAGAGCGGAGGGGGTCTACAATGAGCAGTTCTTC.

For this clonotype: The CDR3 carries no conserved terminal phenylalanine or tryptophan, so it likely arises from a read error. The chain employs TRBV7-2 and TRBJ2-2, with 10 positions matching TRBD2. V was clipped by 7 bases and J by 5 bases; unmatched bases: 7. CDR3 length: 15 residues. Looked up from germline, CDR1 is SGHTA and CDR2 is FQGNSA. As DNA, the CDR3 is TGTGCCAGCAACCGAGCGGGAGGGAAAACCGGGGAGCTGTTTCTT. It specifies CASNRAGGKTGELFL.

This chain connects TRBV28 to TRBJ2-3; no clear D gene. This CDR3 is built from 13 residues. CDR1 is MDHEN and CDR2 is SYDVKM in the germline V gene. Trimming shortened V by 7 bases and J by 1 base, and 9 bases separated the two germline ends. CDR3 nucleotides: TGTGCCAGCACCTTCCGGGGCACAGATACGCAGTATTTT. This sequence encodes CASTFRGTDTQYF.